A selection of T cell receptor beta chains follows, all from one sample in a study of shared clonotypes between healthy human individuals. The data were produced by immunoSEQ multiplex PCR, yet TCRdb's version contains in-frame clones alone and is incomplete. The repertoire holds approximately 2.5 million clones, with more than 90% as singletons. The sample consisted of naive CD4+ T cells sorted from blood. The receptors here all came from a man aged 18 to 29 in good health. Each CDR3 is given with its conserved first and last residue. The D gene is left open where the match is weak.

d_call: TRBD1; j_call: TRBJ1-1; v_call: TRBV19; cdr3_aa: CASSIGYRGVNTEAFF; cdr3_nt: TGTGCCAGTAGTATAGGGTACAGGGGTGTGAACACTGAAGCTTTCTTT
d_call: -; j_call: TRBJ2-2; v_call: TRBV4-1; cdr3_aa: CASSQAGTDTTGELFF; cdr3_nt: TGCGCCAGCAGCCAAGCCGGGACTGACACCACCGGGGAGCTGTTTTTT
d_call: -; j_call: TRBJ2-2; v_call: TRBV19; cdr3_aa: CASHLRPGPTNTGELFF; cdr3_nt: TGTGCCAGTCATCTTCGTCCGGGCCCCACGAACACCGGGGAGCTGTTTTTT
d_call: TRBD2; j_call: TRBJ2-5; v_call: TRBV18; cdr3_aa: CASSPTSGNTRETQYF; cdr3_nt: TGTGCCAGCTCACCGACTAGCGGGAACACCCGGGAGACCCAGTACTTC
d_call: TRBD1; j_call: TRBJ2-1; v_call: TRBV27; cdr3_aa: CASSHRRAGGGNEQFF; cdr3_nt: TGTGCCAGCAGTCACAGAAGGGCAGGGGGCGGGAATGAGCAGTTCTTC
d_call: TRBD1; j_call: TRBJ1-2; v_call: TRBV5-1; cdr3_aa: CASSWGTGGSDGYTF; cdr3_nt: TGCGCCAGCAGCTGGGGGACAGGGGGCAGCGATGGCTACACCTTC
d_call: -; j_call: TRBJ1-2; v_call: TRBV30; cdr3_aa: CAWTWRDRLFYGYTF; cdr3_nt: TGTGCCTGGACCTGGAGAGACAGACTCTTCTATGGCTACACCTTC
d_call: -; j_call: TRBJ1-3; v_call: TRBV7-9; cdr3_aa: CASSYMGVRYSGNTIYF; cdr3_nt: TGTGCCAGCAGTTACATGGGGGTCCGTTACTCTGGAAACACCATATATTTT
d_call: -; j_call: TRBJ2-2; v_call: TRBV30; cdr3_aa: CAWTRRRTNTGELFF; cdr3_nt: TGTGCCTGGACCCGGCGGCGAACGAACACCGGGGAGCTGTTTTTT
d_call: -; j_call: TRBJ1-1; v_call: TRBV28; cdr3_aa: CASMSGVETFF; cdr3_nt: TGTGCCAGCATGTCAGGGGTGGAAACTTTCTTT
d_call: TRBD1; j_call: TRBJ1-2; v_call: TRBV27; cdr3_aa: CASSLRPAGGNGYTF; cdr3_nt: TGTGCCAGCAGTTTACGACCGGCAGGGGGGAATGGCTACACCTTC